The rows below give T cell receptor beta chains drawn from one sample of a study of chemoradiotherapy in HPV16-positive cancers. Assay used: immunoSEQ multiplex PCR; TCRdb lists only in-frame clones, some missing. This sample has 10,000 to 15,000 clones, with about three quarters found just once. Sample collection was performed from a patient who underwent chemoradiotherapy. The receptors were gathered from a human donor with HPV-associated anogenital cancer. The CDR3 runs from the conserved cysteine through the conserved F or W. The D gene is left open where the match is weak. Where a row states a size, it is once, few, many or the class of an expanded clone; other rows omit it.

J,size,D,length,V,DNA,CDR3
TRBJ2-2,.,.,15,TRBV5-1,TGCGCCAGCAGCTCGATGACAGTAAACACCGGGGAGCTGTTTTTT,CASSSMTVNTGELFF
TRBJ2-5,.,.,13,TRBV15,TGTGCCACCAGGGGTGCTAGTCAAGAGACCCAGTACTTC,CATRGASQETQYF
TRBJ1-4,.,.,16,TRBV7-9,TGTGCCAGCAGCTTAGCCTTGACAGCAACTAATGAAAAACTGTTTTTT,CASSLALTATNEKLFF
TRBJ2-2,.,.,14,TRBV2,TGTGCCAGCAGGAAGACAGTGAACACCGGGGAGCTGTTTTTT,CASRKTVNTGELFF
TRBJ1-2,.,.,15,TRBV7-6,TGTGCCAGCAGCTCCAAAACAGGGTCCCCGGGAGGCTACACCTTC,CASSSKTGSPGGYTF
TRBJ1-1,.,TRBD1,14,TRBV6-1,TGTGCCAGCACCTCCAGGGACAGTTGGACTGAAGCTTTCTTT,CASTSRDSWTEAFF
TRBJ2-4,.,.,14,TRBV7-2,TGTGCCAGCAGCCTAGACCTAGCCAAAAACATTCAGTACTTC,CASSLDLAKNIQYF
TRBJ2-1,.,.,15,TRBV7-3,TGTGCCAGCAGCTTAATGGTAGCTACCACTGGGGAGCAGTTCTTC,CASSLMVATTGEQFF
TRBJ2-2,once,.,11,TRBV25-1,TGTGCCAGCAGGGAAACCGGGGAGCTGTTTTTT,CASRETGELFF
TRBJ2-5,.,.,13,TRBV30,TGTGCCTGGAGTGTAAACATTCAAGAGACCCAGTACTTC,CAWSVNIQETQYF
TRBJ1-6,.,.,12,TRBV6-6,TGTGCCAGCAGTTACCAGGGTTCACCCCTCCACTTT,CASSYQGSPLHF
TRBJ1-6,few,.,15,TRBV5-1,TGCGCCAGCAGCTTGGATCGCAGGTTGGCTTCACCCCTCCACTTT,CASSLDRRLASPLHF
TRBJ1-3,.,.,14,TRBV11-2,TGTGCCAGCAGCTTAGCGGGGGCAGGAAACACCATATATTTT,CASSLAGAGNTIYF
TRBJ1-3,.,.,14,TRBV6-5,TGTGCCAGCAGTCCCGGGACGCTTGGAAACACCATATATTTT,CASSPGTLGNTIYF
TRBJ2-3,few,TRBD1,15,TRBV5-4,TGTGCCAGCAGCTCGGTACGGACAGGCCTAGATACGCAGTATTTT,CASSSVRTGLDTQYF
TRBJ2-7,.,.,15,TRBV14,TGTGCCAGCAGCCAAGATCACAGGACCAACTACGAGCAGTACTTC,CASSQDHRTNYEQYF
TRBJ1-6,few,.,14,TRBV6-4,TGTGCCAGCGGCACGGGACGGGATAATTCACCCCTCCACTTT,CASGTGRDNSPLHF
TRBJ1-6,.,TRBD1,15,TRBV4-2,TGTGCCAGCAGCCAAAGACAGGGGGACAATTCACCCCTCCACTTT,CASSQRQGDNSPLHF
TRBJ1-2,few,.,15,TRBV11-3,TGTGCCAGCAGCCATTCGGACATCTTGAACTATGGCTACACCTTC,CASSHSDILNYGYTF
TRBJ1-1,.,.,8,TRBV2,TGTGCCAGCGGGGAAGCTTTCTTT,CASGEAFF
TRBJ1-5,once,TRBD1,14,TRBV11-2,TGTGCCAGCAGTTCAGACAGGGGCAATCAGCCCCAGCATTTT,CASSSDRGNQPQHF
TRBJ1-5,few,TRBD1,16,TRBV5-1,TGCGCCAGCAGCTTGGGGGTTACAGGGGGCGATCAGCCCCAGCATTTT,CASSLGVTGGDQPQHF
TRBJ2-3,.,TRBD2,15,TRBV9,TGTGCCAGCAGCGTTAGCGGGGATTACACAGATACGCAGTATTTT,CASSVSGDYTDTQYF
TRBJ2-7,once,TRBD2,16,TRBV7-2,TGTGCCAGCAGCCCCAGGACTAGCGGGGGGGCTATCGAGCAGTACTTC,CASSPRTSGGAIEQYF
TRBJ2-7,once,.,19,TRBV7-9,TGTGCCAGCAGCCCAGGAGGGGGCAGACCCCCAATTGGGAGGGACGAGCAGTACTTC,CASSPGGGRPPIGRDEQYF
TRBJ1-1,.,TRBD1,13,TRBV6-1,TGTGCCAGCGGTGACAGGGGGAGAGGTGAAGCTTTCTTT,CASGDRGRGEAFF
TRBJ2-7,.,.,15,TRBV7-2,TGTGCCAGCAGCCCCCGGCTAGGTCGGTCCTACGAGCAGTACTTC,CASSPRLGRSYEQYF
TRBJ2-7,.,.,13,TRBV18,TGTGCCAGCAGTAATCAGGGAACCTACGAGCAGTACTTC,CASSNQGTYEQYF
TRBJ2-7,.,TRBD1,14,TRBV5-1,TGCGCCAGCAGCCGGGACAGGGGACAATACGAGCAGTACTTC,CASSRDRGQYEQYF
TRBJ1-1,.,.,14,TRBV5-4,TGTGCCAGCAGCCGAGGGCGGGAGACCACTGAAGCTTTCTTT,CASSRGRETTEAFF
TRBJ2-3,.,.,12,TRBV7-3,TGTGCCAGCAGCTTATCAGCAGATACGCAGTATTTT,CASSLSADTQYF
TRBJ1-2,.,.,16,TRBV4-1,TGCGCCAGCAGCCAACCCCTCAGGAGGCAGGGAAGCCTCTACACCTTC,CASSQPLRRQGSLYTF
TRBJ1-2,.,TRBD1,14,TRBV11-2,TGTGCCAGCAGCTTTCGGACAGGGGGCTATGGCTACACCTTC,CASSFRTGGYGYTF
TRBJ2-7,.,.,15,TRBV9,TGTGCCAGCAGCGTAGCCGGGGAACCTTCCTACGAGCAGTACTTC,CASSVAGEPSYEQYF
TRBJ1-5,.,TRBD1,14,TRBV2,TGTGCCAGCAGTGGTCAGGGGGTCAGTCAGCCCCAGCATTTT,CASSGQGVSQPQHF
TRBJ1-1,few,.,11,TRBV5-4,TGTGCCAGCAGCTTCGACGGGAAGGCTTTCTTT,CASSFDGKAFF
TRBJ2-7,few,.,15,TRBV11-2,TGTGCCAGCAGCTTAGATGCCGGGGGCGGCTACGAGCAGTACTTC,CASSLDAGGGYEQYF
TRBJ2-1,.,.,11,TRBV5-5,TGTGCCAGCAGCTTGAGCAATGAGCAGTTCTTC,CASSLSNEQFF
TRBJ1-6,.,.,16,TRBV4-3,TGCGCCAGCAGCCAGGCAAGGCCAGGGGCCTATTCACCCCTCCACTTT,CASSQARPGAYSPLHF
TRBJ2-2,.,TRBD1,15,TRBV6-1,TGTGCCAGCAGTGAAGAGGCAGGGGGTACCGGGGAGCTGTTTTTT,CASSEEAGGTGELFF
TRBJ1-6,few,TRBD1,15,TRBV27,TGTGCCAGCACCTCGCCGGGGACAGGGGCAATTCCCCTCCACTTT,CASTSPGTGAIPLHF
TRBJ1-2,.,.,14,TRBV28,TGTGCCAGCAGTCCGAATACAGGGAGGAATGGCTACACCTTC,CASSPNTGRNGYTF
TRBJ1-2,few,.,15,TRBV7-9,TGTGCCAGCAGCTTATTGCAGGGTGCCAACTATGGCTACACCTTC,CASSLLQGANYGYTF
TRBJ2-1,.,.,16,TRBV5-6,TGTGCCAGCAGCTTGGGGGGGCCTGACTATTACAATGAGCAGTTCTTC,CASSLGGPDYYNEQFF
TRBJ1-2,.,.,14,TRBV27,TGTGCCAGCAGTCCCGAGGGGCATTTCTATGGCTACACCTTC,CASSPEGHFYGYTF
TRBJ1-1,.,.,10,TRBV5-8,TGTGCCAGCAGCTTGTTAGAGGTTTTCTTT,CASSLLEVFF
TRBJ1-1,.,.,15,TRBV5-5,TGTGCCAGCAGCACTACCCCGGCTAAGAACACTGAAGCTTTCTTT,CASSTTPAKNTEAFF
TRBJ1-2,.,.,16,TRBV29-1,TGCAGCGTTGACCTTCGACCCCGGGACGCCATCTATGGCTACACCTTC,CSVDLRPRDAIYGYTF
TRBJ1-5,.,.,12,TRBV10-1,TGCGCCAGGAACAGTCTCAATCAGCCCCAGCATTTT,CARNSLNQPQHF
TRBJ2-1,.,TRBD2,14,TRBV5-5,TGTGCCAGCAGCTTCCAAGCGGGGCTCAATGAGCAGTTCTTC,CASSFQAGLNEQFF
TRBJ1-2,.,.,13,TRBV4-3,TGCGCCAGCAGCCAAGATCGGGCCTATGGCTACACCTTC,CASSQDRAYGYTF
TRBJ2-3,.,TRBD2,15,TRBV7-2,TGTGCCAGCAGCTTTAGCGGGGGGGCGACAGATACGCAGTATTTT,CASSFSGGATDTQYF
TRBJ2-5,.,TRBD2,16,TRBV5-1,TGCGCCAGCAGCCCCGGGACTAGCGGGGGGGGAGAGACCCAGTACTTC,CASSPGTSGGGETQYF
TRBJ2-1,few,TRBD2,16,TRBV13,TGTGCCAGCAGCCAACAAACTAGCGGGGGGCACAATGAGCAGTTCTTC,CASSQQTSGGHNEQFF
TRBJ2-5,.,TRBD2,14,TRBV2,TGTGCCAGCAGGAGGGCGGGGGGTTCAGAGACCCAGTACTTC,CASRRAGGSETQYF
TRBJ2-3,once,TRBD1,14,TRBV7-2,TGTGCCAGCATCCAGACAGGGGGCCTCGATACGCAGTATTTT,CASIQTGGLDTQYF
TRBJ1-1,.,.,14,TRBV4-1,TGCGCCAGCAGCAACGGGGGGGTAGACACTGAAGCTTTCTTT,CASSNGGVDTEAFF